The 5 T cell receptor beta chains below come from one sample, sequenced in a study of regulatory T cells in long-lasting Graves disease. Through Arm-PCR of CDR3 regions and iRepertoire HTBI primers, TCR beta libraries were built. One entry per CDR3 protein results from TCRdb running MiXCR on the multiplex PCR reads. The sample includes about half a million distinct CDR3 sequences, about 20% of them seen just once. Time point indicated: persistent/refractory GD, antithyroid drugs over 5 years with positive TRAb. PBMC RNA served as the TCR library source. The sequences come from peripheral blood mononuclear cells (PBMCs), collected when the disease was refractory, from a patient treated with antithyroid drugs. All receptors come from a female donor with Graves disease.

This clonotype was recorded at least ten times. J is TRBJ1-3 and V is TRBV2; D is unclear. V was pared by 2 bases and J by 0 bases, with 8 bases between. The V gene's germline CDR1 is SNHLY and CDR2 FYNNEI. The CDR3 is 15 residues long. This CDR3 reads CASSELGVSGNTIYF. The CDR3 DNA reads TGTGCCAGCAGTGAACTGGGCGTCTCTGGAAACACCATATATTTT.

In this sample, this clonotype turned up many times. The chain has TRBV12-3 or TRBV12-4 and TRBJ2-4; D remains unclear. The V gene lost 4 bases and the J gene lost 6 bases, with 16 bases spanning the gap. The CDR3 covers 15 residues. CDR3 coding DNA: TGTGCCAGCAGTTCCTTACCCCGTCCCCCAAACATTCAGTACTTC. Translated: CASSSLPRPPNIQYF.

This clonotype was detected once. The genes are TRBV6-2 or TRBV6-3 and TRBJ1-5; 9 bases agree with TRBD1. From germline, CDR1 is MNHEY and CDR2 SVGEGT. CDR3 size: 15 residues. V shed 7 bases and J 0 bases; nucleotides not matched to a gene: 4. The CDR3 loop is CASIRTGDSNQPQHF. In DNA, the CDR3 is TGTGCCAGCATTCGGACAGGGGATAGCAATCAGCCCCAGCATTTT.

The chain employs TRBV19 and TRBJ2-5; TRBD1 matches 7 bases. CDR3 size: 15 residues. The V gene's germline CDR1 is LNHDA and CDR2 SQIVND (reference sequence). Germline trimming cut 6 bases from V and 4 bases from J; bases unmatched to any gene: 11. CDR3 coding DNA: TGTGCCAGTAGCCCCCAGGGGGTCGAGTTAGAGACCCAGTACTTC. Translated, it gives CASSPQGVELETQYF.

This clonotype occurred many times. The chain is built from TRBV7-3 and TRBJ2-7; 10 bases match TRBD2. The junction had 7 bases not matched to a gene; V was cut back by 4 bases and J by 4 bases. Germline V CDR1 and CDR2: SGHTA, FQGTGA. CDR3 length: 15 amino acids. The CDR3 loop reads CASSSKAGGEYEQYF. The CDR3 region has the DNA TGTGCCAGCAGCTCCAAAGCGGGGGGGGAATACGAGCAGTACTTC. The full variable domain, completed using reference TRBV7-3 and TRBJ2-7, is GAGVSQTPSNKVTEKGKYVELRCDPISGHTALYWYRQSLGQGPEFLIYFQGTGAADDSGLPNDRFFAVRPEGSVSTLKIQRTERGDSAVYLCASSSKAGGEYEQYFGPGTRLTVT.